This T cell receptor (beta chain) appears in the sequencing data of a study of graft-versus-host responses after intestinal transplantation. Study-wide results and caveats: With peak circulating GvH clone levels came an association with early post-transplant HvG declines. GvH clones occurred in recipient marrow; some first appeared in ileum or blood.

By proportion, this clone is medium-sized. Germline V gene lookup returns CDR1 SGHTS and CDR2 YDEGEE. V lost 4 bases to trimming and J lost 8 bases, with 15 bases between them. This CDR3 is built from 14 residues. Sequenced by immunoSEQ multiplex PCR; TCRdb stores in-frame clones only, minus some. The profile shows 7,000 to 10,000 clones, roughly 29% of them singletons. This sample comprised alloreactive CD4+ T cells from a mixed lymphocyte reaction culture, obtained before intestinal transplant. Specified subset: CFSE-low proliferating T cells sorted from roughly 6-day pre-transplant mixed lymphocyte reaction (GvH or HvG direction). This receptor was taken from a human patient who received an intestinal transplant. This chain links TRBV5-8 with TRBJ1-4, with D hard to call. CDR3 amino acids: CASSPGGWEEKLFF. The CDR3 nucleotides are TGTGCCAGCAGCCCCGGCGGGTGGGAGGAAAAACTGTTTTTT.